This TCR beta chain was recorded in a study of blood T cell repertoires in COVID-19. Study summary: Italy, Spain and the United States were the sources of the convalescent and acute COVID-19 samples. T cells, B-cell-depleted T cells, or PBMCs supplied cDNA or gDNA.

Trimming stripped 2 bases from V and 9 bases from J, with 21 bases between. The V gene's germline CDR1 is LNHDA and CDR2 SQIVND (reference sequence). The length of the CDR3 is 16 residues. How the authors handled the data: Reference gene primer amplification in the assay estimated nucleated cell counts. The data were produced by immunoSEQ multiplex PCR, yet TCRdb's version contains in-frame clones alone and is incomplete. V and J calls plus clone size are reproduced from that table; the DNA served to infer D and trimming. The table lists about 59,000 clones, roughly 85% of them singletons, with about 3% in the top ten.

This TCR was sampled from a man aged 55 to 69 with acute or convalescent COVID-19. The source material was peripheral blood. The V gene is TRBV19, the J gene TRBJ2-3; D may be TRBD2 (5 bases). The CDR3 sequence is CASSIRLGSSKVTQYF. The DNA for the CDR3 is TGTGCCAGTAGTATAAGGTTGGGGAGTAGTAAAGTCACGCAGTATTTT.